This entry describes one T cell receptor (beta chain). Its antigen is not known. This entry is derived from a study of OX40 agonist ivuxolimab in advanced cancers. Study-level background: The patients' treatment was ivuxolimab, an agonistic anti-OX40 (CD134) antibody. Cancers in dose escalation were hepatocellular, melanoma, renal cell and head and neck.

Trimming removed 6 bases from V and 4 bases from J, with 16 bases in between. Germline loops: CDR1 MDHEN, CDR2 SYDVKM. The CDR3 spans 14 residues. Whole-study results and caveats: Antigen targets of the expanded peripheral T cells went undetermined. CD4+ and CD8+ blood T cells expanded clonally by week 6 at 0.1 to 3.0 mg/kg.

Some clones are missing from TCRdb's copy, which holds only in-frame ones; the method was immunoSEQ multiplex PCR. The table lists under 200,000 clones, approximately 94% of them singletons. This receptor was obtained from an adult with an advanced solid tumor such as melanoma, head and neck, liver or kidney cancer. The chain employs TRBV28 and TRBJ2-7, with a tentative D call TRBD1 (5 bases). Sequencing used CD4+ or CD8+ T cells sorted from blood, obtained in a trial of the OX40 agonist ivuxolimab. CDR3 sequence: CASRFRTNEYEQYF. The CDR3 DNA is TGTGCCAGCAGGTTTAGGACAAATGAGTACGAGCAGTACTTC.